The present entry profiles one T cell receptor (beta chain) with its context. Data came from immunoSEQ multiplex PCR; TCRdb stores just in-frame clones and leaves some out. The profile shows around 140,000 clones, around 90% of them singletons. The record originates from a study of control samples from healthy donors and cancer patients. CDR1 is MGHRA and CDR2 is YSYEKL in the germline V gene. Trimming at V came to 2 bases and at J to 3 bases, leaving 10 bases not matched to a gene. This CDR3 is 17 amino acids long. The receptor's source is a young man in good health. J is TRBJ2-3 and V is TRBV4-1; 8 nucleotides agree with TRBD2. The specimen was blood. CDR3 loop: CASSQSAGTRVTDTQYF. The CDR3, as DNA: TGCGCCAGCAGCCAATCAGCCGGGACTAGGGTAACAGATACGCAGTATTTT.